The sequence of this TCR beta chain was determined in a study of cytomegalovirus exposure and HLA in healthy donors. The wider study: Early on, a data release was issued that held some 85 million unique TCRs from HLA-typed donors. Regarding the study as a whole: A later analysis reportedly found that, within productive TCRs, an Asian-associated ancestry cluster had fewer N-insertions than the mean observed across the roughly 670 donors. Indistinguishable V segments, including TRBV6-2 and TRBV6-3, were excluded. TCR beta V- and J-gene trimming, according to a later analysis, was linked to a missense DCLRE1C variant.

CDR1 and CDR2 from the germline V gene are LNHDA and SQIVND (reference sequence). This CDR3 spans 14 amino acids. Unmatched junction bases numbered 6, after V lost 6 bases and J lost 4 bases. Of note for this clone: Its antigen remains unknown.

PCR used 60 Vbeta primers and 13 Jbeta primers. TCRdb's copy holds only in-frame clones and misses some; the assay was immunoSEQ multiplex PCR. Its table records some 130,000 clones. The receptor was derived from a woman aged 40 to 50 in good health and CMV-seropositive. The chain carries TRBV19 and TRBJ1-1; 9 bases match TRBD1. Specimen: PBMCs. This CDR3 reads CASRSGTGLTEAFF. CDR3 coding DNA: TGTGCCAGTAGATCCGGGACAGGGCTCACTGAAGCTTTCTTT. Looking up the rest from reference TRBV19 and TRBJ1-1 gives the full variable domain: DGGITQSPKYLFRKEGQNVTLSCEQNLNHDAMYWYRQDPGQGLRLIYYSQIVNDFQKGDIAEGYSVSREKKESFPLTVTSAQKNPTAFYLCASRSGTGLTEAFFGQGTRLTVV.